This TCR beta chain was recovered during a study of vaccination and CD4 T cells after COVID-19. The CDR3 loop spans 16 amino acids. CDR1 and CDR2 from the germline V gene are SEHNR and FQNEAQ (reference sequence). V trimming: 3 bases; J trimming: 8 bases; junction bases outside the gene matches: 9. The study sequenced cultured CD4+ T cell DNA using the Oncomine TCR Beta short-read assay. One entry per CDR3 protein results from TCRdb running MiXCR on the PCR reads. The profile shows 10,000 or so distinct CDR3 sequences, less than 70% of them singletons. Treatment described: approximately nine-day PBMC culture with coronavirus spike peptide pools or control peptides (ViraFEST assay). Researchers collected the unexposed donor's CD4+ T cells before the COVID-19 pandemic (2011-2018). This clonotype is labeled large. Its antigen is not known.

The V call is TRBV7-9, the J call TRBJ2-1; 11 bases are a match to TRBD2. The specimen was CD4+ T cells from blood, cultured in vitro. The TCR was taken from a human donor in good health. This chain's CDR3 is CASSLTSGLAVHEQFF. CDR3 nucleotide sequence: TGTGCCAGCAGCTTGACCTCGGGACTAGCGGTCCATGAGCAGTTCTTC. Full variable domain (missing parts from reference TRBV7-9 and TRBJ2-1): DTGVSQNPRHKITKRGQNVTFRCDPISEHNRLYWYRQTLGQGPEFLTYFQNEAQLEKSRLLSDRFSAERPKGSFSTLEIQRTEQGDSAMYLCASSLTSGLAVHEQFFGPGTRLTVL.